The sequence of this T cell receptor beta chain was determined in a study of T cell responses to AZD1222 COVID-19 vaccine. Study-wide findings and caveats: The donor cohort was predominantly white British with a female majority, and clonal diversity may have been underestimated. Dominant CD4 TCR responses targeted spike regions 160-218 and 743-854. Baseline seropositivity occurred in only 5 to 7 AZD1222 recipients.

Method: immunoSEQ multiplex PCR; TCRdb's copy keeps in-frame clones and lacks some. The sample totals 150,000 or so clones. Regarding this clone: Antigen: not known.

Source material: peripheral blood. This sequence was found in an adult in good health.

The CDR3 DNA is TGTGCCAGCAGCTTGGGGAGGGCGTCGCCTAATGAAAAACTGTTTTTT. Encoded protein: CASSLGRASPNEKLFF. The chain combines TRBV7-9 with TRBJ1-4; D is ambiguous. Germline lookup yields CDR1 SEHNR and CDR2 FQNEAQ (reference sequence). This CDR3 spans 16 amino acids. The ends were cut back, 3 bases at V and 3 bases at J, with 14 bases in the middle.